This entry describes one TCR beta chain. Its antigen is not known. Though nominally healthy at sampling, donors likely had unrecorded immune exposures. The data derive from a study of cytomegalovirus exposure and HLA in healthy donors. About the research overall: Of some 360 genotyped donors, about 80% clustered with self-reported Caucasian donors. Points from the study as a whole: Later, an analysis found that common viral pathogens appeared to be linked with several of the most significant clusters.

The CDR3 runs 16 residues. The V gene's germline CDR1 is MNHNS and CDR2 SASEGT. Trimming cost V 0 bases and J 5 bases; bases outside gene matches: 8. The PCR employed 60 Vbeta primers together with 13 Jbeta primers. Using immunoSEQ multiplex PCR, the repertoire was profiled, and TCRdb retains in-frame clones only, with some absent. The sample yields 100,000 to 150,000 clones, around 70% seen once. Sequenced: PBMCs. The TCR was taken from a woman in her forties or fifties in good health and CMV-seropositive. The rearrangement joins TRBV6-1 to TRBJ2-5; 8 nucleotides agree with TRBD1. CDR3 region: CASSEARDRSRETQYF. Written as DNA, the CDR3 is TGTGCCAGCAGTGAAGCACGGGACAGGTCGAGGGAGACCCAGTACTTC.